This T cell receptor (beta chain) comes out of a study of T-cell reconstitution after alpha-beta-depleted transplantation in children. Germline values: CDR1 SQVTM, CDR2 ANQGSEA. This CDR3 has 14 amino acids. V was clipped by 5 bases and J by 3 bases; unmatched bases: 9. Preparation of the TCRbeta library was carried out with unique molecular identifiers. One entry per CDR3 protein, called by TCRdb with MiXCR from the PCR reads. The sample yields some 200,000 distinct CDR3 sequences, around 9.6% seen once. This clonotype was observed at least ten times. The chain uses TRBV29-1 and TRBJ1-1; 7 bases agree with TRBD1. The origin of this receptor is a human donor who donated a stem cell graft to a child with acute lymphoblastic leukemia. The sequencing used PBMCs from the stem cell graft donor, collected from the stem cell graft. The CDR3 loop is CSVSVGQTHTEAFF. The CDR3 DNA follows: TGCAGCGTTTCCGTGGGACAGACCCACACTGAAGCTTTCTTT.